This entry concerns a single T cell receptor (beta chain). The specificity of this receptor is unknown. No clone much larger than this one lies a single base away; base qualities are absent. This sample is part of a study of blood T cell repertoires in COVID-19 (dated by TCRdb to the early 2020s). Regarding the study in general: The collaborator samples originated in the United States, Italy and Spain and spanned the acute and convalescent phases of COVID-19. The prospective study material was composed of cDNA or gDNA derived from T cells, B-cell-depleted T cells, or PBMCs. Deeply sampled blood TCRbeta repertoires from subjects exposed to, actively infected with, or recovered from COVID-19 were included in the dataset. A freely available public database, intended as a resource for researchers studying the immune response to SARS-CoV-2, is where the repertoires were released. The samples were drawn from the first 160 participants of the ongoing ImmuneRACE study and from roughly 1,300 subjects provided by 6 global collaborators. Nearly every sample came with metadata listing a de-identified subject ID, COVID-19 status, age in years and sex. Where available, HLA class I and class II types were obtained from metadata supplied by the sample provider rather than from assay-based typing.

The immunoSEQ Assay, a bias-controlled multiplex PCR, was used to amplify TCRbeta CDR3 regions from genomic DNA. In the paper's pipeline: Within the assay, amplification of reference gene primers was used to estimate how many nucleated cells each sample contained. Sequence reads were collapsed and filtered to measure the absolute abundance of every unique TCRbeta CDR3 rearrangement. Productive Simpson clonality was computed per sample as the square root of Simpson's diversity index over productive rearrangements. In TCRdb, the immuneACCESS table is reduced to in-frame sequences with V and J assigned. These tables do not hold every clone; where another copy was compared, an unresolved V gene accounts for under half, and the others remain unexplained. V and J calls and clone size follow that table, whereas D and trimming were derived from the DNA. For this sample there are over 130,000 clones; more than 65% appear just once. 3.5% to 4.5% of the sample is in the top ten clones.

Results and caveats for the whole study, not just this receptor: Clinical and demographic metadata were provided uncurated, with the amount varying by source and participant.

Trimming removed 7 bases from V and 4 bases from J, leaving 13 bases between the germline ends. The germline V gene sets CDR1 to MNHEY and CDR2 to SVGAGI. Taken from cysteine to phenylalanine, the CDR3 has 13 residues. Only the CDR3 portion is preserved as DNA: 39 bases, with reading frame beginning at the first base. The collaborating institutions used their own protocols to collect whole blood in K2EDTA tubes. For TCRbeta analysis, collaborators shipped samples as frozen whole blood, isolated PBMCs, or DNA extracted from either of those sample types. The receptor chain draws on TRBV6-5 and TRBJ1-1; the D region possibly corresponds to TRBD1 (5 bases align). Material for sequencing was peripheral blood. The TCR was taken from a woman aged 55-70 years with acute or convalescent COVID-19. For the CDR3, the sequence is CASTSSGATEAFF. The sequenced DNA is TGTGCCAGCACCTCAAGCGGGGCCACTGAAGCTTTCTTT.